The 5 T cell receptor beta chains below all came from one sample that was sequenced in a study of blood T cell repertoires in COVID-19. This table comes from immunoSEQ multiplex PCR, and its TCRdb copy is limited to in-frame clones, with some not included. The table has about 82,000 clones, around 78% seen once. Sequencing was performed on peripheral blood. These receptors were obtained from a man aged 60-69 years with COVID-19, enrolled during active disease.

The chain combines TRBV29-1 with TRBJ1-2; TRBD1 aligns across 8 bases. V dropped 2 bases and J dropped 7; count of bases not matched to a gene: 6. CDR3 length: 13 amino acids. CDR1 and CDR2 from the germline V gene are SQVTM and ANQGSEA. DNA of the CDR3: TGCAGCGTTGAACTCACAGGGGGTCGTGGCTACACCTTC. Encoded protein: CSVELTGGRGYTF.

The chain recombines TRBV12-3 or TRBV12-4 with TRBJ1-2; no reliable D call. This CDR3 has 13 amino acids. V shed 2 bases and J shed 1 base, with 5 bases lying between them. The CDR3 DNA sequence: TGTGCCAGCAGTTTAAGGAGTAACTATGGCTACACCTTC. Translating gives CASSLRSNYGYTF.

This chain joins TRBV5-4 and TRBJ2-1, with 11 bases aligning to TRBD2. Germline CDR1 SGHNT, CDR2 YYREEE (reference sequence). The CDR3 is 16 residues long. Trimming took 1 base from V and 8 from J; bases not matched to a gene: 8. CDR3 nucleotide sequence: TGTGCCAGCAGCTTGAGACTAGCGGGGAACGGGGATGAGCAGTTCTTC. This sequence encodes CASSLRLAGNGDEQFF.

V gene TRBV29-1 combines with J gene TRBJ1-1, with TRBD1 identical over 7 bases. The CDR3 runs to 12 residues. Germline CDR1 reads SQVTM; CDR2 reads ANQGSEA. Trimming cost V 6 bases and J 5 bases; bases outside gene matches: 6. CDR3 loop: CSVRQGLTEAFF. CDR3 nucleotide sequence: TGCAGCGTCCGACAGGGATTAACTGAAGCTTTCTTT.

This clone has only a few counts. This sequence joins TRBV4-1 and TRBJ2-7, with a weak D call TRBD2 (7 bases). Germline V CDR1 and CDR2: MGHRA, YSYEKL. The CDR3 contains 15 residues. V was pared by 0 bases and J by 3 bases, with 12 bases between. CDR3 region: CASSQDPGGDYEQYF. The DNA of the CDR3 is TGCGCCAGCAGCCAAGATCCGGGGGGCGACTACGAGCAGTACTTC.